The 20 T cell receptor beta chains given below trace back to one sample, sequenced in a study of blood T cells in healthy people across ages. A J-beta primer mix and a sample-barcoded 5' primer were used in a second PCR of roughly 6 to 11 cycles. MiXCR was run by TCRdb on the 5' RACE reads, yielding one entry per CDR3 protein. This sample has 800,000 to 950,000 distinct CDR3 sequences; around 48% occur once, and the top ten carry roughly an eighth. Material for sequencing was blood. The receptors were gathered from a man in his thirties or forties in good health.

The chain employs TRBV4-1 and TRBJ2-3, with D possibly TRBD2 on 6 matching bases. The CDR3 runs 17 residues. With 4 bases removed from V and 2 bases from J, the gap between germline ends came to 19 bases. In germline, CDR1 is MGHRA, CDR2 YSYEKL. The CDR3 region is CASSPKPDSGSTDTQYF. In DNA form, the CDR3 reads TGCGCCAGCAGCCCAAAACCGGATAGCGGATCCACAGATACGCAGTATTTT.

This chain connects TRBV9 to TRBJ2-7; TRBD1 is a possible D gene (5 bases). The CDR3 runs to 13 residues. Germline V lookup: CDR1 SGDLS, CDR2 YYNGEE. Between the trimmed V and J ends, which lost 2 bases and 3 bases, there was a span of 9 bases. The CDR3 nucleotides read TGTGCCAGCAGCGTGACAGCAGGCTACGAGCAGTACTTC. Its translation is CASSVTAGYEQYF.

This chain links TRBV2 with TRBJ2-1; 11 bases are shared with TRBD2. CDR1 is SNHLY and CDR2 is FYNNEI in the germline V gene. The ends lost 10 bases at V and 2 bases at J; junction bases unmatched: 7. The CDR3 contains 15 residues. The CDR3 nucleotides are TGTGCCACCCGACTAGCGGGGCCACCCTACAATGAGCAGTTCTTC. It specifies CATRLAGPPYNEQFF. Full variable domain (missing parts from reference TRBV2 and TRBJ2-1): EPEVTQTPSHQVTQMGQEVILRCVPISNHLYFYWYRQILGQKVEFLVSFYNNEISEKSEIFDDQFSVERPDGSNFTLKIRSTKLEDSAMYFCATRLAGPPYNEQFFGPGTRLTVL.

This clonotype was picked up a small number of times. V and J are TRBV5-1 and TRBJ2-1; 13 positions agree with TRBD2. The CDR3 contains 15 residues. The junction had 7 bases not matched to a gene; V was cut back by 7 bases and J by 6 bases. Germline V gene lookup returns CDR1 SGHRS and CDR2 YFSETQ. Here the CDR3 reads CASSIGTSGVNEQFF. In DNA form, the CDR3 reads TGCGCCAGCTCGATCGGGACTAGCGGGGTCAATGAGCAGTTCTTC. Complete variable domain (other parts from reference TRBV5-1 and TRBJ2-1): KAGVTQTPRYLIKTRGQQVTLSCSPISGHRSVSWYQQTPGQGLQFLFEYFSETQRNKGNFPGRFSGRQFSNSRSEMNVSTLELGDSALYLCASSIGTSGVNEQFFGPGTRLTVL.

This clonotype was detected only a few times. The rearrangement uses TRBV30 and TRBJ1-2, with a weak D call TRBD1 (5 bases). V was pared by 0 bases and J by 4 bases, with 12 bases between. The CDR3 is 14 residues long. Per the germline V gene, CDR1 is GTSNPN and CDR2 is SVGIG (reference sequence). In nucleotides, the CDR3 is TGTGCCTGGAGTGTAGGGGCCCTGCCCTATGGCTACACCTTC. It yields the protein CAWSVGALPYGYTF.

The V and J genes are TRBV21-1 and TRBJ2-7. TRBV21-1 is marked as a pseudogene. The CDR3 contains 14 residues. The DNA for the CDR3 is TGTGCCAGCAGCATGATCCTTAGCTCCTACGAGCAGTACTTC. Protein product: CASSMILSSYEQYF.

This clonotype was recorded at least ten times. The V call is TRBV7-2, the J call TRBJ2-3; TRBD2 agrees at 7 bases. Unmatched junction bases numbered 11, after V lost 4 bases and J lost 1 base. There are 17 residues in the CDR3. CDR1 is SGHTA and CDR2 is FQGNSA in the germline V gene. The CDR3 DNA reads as TGTGCCAGCAGCTCGACTTGGGACTATTACGGCACAGATACGCAGTATTTT. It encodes CASSSTWDYYGTDTQYF.

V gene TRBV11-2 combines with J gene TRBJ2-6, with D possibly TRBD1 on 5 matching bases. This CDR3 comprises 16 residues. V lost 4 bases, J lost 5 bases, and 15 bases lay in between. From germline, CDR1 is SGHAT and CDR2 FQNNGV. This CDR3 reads CASSSVRRGRANVLTF. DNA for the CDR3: TGTGCCAGCAGCTCCGTTCGTAGGGGTAGGGCCAACGTCCTGACTTTC.

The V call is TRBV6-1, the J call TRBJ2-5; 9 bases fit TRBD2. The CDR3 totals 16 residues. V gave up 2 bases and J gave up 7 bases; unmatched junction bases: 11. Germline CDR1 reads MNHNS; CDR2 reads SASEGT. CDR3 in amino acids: CASSEQGRGGVVTQYF. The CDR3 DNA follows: TGTGCCAGCAGTGAACAGGGGCGGGGGGGCGTTGTGACCCAGTACTTC.

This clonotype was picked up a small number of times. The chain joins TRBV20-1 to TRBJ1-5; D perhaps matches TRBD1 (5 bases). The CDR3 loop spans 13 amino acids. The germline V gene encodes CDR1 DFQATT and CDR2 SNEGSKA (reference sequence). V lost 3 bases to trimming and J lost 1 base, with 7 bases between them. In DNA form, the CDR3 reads TGCAGTGCTAGCGGGGCGAGCAATCAGCCCCAGCATTTT. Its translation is CSASGASNQPQHF.

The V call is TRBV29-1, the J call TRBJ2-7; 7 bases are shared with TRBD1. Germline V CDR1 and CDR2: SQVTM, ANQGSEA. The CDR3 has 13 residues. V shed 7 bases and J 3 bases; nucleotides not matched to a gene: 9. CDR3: CSALTGINYEQYF. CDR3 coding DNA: TGCAGCGCCTTGACAGGGATAAACTACGAGCAGTACTTC.

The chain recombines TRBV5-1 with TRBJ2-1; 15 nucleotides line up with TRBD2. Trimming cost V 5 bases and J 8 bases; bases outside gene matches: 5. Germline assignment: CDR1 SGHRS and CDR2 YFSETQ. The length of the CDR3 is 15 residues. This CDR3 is CASRGLAGGFDEQFF. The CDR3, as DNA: TGCGCCAGCAGGGGACTAGCGGGGGGTTTCGATGAGCAGTTCTTC.

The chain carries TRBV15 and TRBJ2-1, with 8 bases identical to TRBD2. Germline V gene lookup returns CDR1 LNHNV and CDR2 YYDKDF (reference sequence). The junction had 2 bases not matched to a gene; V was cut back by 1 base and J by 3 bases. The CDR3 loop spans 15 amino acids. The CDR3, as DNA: TGTGCCACCAGCAGAGGCGGGGGGAACTACAATGAGCAGTTCTTC. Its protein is CATSRGGGNYNEQFF.

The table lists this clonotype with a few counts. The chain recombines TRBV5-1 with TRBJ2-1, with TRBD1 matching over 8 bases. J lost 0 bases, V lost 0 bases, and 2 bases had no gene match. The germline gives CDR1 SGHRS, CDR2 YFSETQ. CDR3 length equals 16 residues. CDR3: CASSLGDRSSYNEQFF. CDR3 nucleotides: TGCGCCAGCAGCTTGGGGGACAGGAGCTCCTACAATGAGCAGTTCTTC.

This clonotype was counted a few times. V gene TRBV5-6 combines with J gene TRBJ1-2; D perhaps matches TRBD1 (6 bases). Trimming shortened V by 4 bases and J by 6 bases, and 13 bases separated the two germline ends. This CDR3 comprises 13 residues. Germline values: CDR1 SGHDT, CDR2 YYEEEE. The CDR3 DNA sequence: TGTGCCAGCAGCCAAACCGGGACAAATGGCTACACCTTC. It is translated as CASSQTGTNGYTF.

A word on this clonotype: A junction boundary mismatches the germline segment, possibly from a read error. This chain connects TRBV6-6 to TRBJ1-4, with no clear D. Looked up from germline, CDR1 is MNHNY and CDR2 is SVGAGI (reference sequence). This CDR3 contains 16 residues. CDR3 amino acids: CASSYPERPTNERLFF. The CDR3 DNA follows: TGTGCCAGCAGTTACCCCGAGAGGCCAACTAATGAAAGACTGTTTTTT.

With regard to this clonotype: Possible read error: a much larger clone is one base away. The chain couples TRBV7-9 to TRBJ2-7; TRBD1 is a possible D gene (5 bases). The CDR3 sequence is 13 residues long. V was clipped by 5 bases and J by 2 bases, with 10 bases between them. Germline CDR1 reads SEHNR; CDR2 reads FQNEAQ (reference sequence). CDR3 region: CASSTTETYEQYF. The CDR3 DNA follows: TGTGCCAGCAGCACGACAGAGACCTACGAGCAGTACTTC.

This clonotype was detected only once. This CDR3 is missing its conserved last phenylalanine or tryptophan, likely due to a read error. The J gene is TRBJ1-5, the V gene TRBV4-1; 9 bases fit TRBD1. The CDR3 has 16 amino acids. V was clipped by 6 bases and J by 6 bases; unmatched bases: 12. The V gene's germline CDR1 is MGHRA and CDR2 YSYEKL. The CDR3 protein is CASRNLGQGRTQPQHL. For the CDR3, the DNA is TGCGCCAGCAGGAACCTGGGACAGGGACGGACTCAGCCCCAGCATTTG.

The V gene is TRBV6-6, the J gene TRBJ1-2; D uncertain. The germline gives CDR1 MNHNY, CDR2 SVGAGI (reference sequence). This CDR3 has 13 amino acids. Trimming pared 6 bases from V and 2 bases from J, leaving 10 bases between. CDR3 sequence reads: CASRHTDNYGYTF. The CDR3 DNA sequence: TGTGCCAGCAGGCATACAGACAACTATGGCTACACCTTC.

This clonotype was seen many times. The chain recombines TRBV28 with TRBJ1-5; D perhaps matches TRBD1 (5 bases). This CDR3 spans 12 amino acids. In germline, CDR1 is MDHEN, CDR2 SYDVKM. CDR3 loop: CATRASNQPQHF. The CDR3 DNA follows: TGTGCTACCAGGGCTAGCAATCAGCCCCAGCATTTT.